This TCR beta chain was sequenced during a study of CD8+CD57+ T cells in acquired aplastic anemia. Across the whole study: Sorted CD4+ and CD8+ cells yielded DNA averaging approximately 3.4 ug.

Study results and limitations: The CD8+ Simpson's diversity of patients and controls was not significantly different. The number of CD8+ CDR3 sequences shared by patients and controls was fewer than 35.

Patients who underwent sequencing had shown CD8+CD57+ cell expansion by flow cytometry. No therapy had been given to the patients at the time of blood sampling. Profiling of TCR beta VDJ combinations and CDR3 sequences used genomic DNA as template. TCRdb analysed the reads with MiXCR anew, one entry per CDR3 protein. The table has 150,000 to 200,000 distinct CDR3 sequences, around 50% seen once. V lost 5 bases and J lost 4; bases outside the gene matches: 5. Per the germline V gene, CDR1 is SSHAT and CDR2 is FNYEAQ (reference sequence). This CDR3 comprises 14 residues. This clonotype has only a few counts. What it binds is unknown.

The sequenced material came from sorted CD4+, CD8+, or CD8+CD57+ T cells (not recorded which) from PBMCs. This receptor was taken from a human donor with aplastic anemia. The V and J genes are TRBV7-7 and TRBJ2-5; TRBD2 matches at 9 bases. The CDR3 is CASSPETSGETQYF. The CDR3 region has the DNA TGTGCCAGCAGCCCAGAGACTAGCGGAGAGACCCAGTACTTC.